This T cell receptor (beta chain) was captured in a study of T-cell reconstitution after alpha-beta-depleted transplantation in children. Unique molecular identifiers were incorporated when the TCRbeta library was constructed. MiXCR, applied by TCRdb to the PCR reads, yields one record per CDR3 protein. This repertoire shows tens of thousands of distinct CDR3 sequences, around a tenth found once; its top ten account for approximately 27%. This clonotype was observed a few times. V gave up 3 bases and J gave up 0 bases, with 10 bases separating them. CDR3 size: 14 residues. The V gene's germline CDR1 is SGHRS and CDR2 YFSETQ.

The source was PBMCs, mostly from graft donor cells, collected 60 days after TCRalphabeta/CD19-depleted stem cell transplant. This receptor was obtained from a male patient under 10 years old who had a stem cell transplant for chronic granulomatous disease, so the T cells may come from the graft donor. The chain has TRBV5-1 and TRBJ2-7; possible D gene TRBD2, 5 bases. CDR3 sequence (DNA): TGCGCCAGCAGCTACCTAGCTGACTCCTACGAGCAGTACTTC. Its translation is CASSYLADSYEQYF.